Shown below are 5 T cell receptor beta chains from a single sample sequenced in a study of Graves' ophthalmopathy and Graves' hyperthyroidism. The study amplified TCR beta CDR3 regions using RNA transcripts. The authors performed first-round RT-PCR with HTBI primers and then a second-round multiplex PCR. Each CDR3 protein gets one entry after TCRdb re-called the multiplex PCR reads with MiXCR. The table lists some 210,000 distinct CDR3 sequences, 29% of them singletons. Input material: peripheral blood. The receptors were sampled from a man aged 45-60 years with Graves' ophthalmopathy.

This clonotype was counted at least ten times. J is TRBJ1-1 and V is TRBV7-2; perhaps TRBD1 as D (6 bases). Germline CDR1 SGHTA, CDR2 FQGNSA. V was cut by 10 bases and J by 2 bases, with 17 bases left in between. There are 14 residues in the CDR3. DNA of the CDR3: TGTGCCATTACAGGGAGGCGGGGAAACACTGAAGCTTTCTTT. This codes for CAITGRRGNTEAFF.

This clonotype appeared many times. This chain connects TRBV27 to TRBJ2-7; perhaps TRBD2 as D (5 bases). Germline values: CDR1 MNHEY, CDR2 SMNVEV (reference sequence). The CDR3 sequence is 14 residues long. Trimming cost V 2 bases and J 2 bases, with 10 bases left between them. In DNA, the CDR3 is TGTGCCAGCAGTTTAAAAGGAGGAACCTACGAGCAGTACTTC. It yields the protein CASSLKGGTYEQYF.

The V and J genes are TRBV24-1 and TRBJ2-5, with D possibly TRBD2 on 5 matching bases. The CDR3 sequence is 15 residues long. Germline V lookup: CDR1 KGHDR, CDR2 SFDVKD. V was shortened by 4 bases and J by 2 bases, with 13 bases between the two germline ends. The CDR3 protein is CATSESAGDQETQYF. CDR3 nucleotide sequence: TGTGCCACCAGTGAATCCGCGGGCGATCAAGAGACCCAGTACTTC.

The J gene is TRBJ1-1, the V gene TRBV12-3 or TRBV12-4, with 7 bases identical to TRBD1. V trimming: 6 bases; J trimming: 11 bases; junction bases outside the gene matches: 15. CDR3 length: 14 amino acids. The chain's CDR3 is CASSPRQGSVLAFF. The CDR3 DNA follows: TGTGCCAGCAGCCCCAGACAGGGTTCGGTCTTGGCTTTCTTT.

V usage is TRBV19 and J usage is TRBJ1-5, with a tentative D call TRBD1 (6 bases). The CDR3 has 17 residues. The germline V gene encodes CDR1 LNHDA and CDR2 SQIVND (reference sequence). V gave up 1 base and J gave up 7 bases, with 20 bases separating them. As DNA, the CDR3 is TGTGCCAGTAGTATAGTCAAGACAGGCTACCGGGGCCAGCCCCAGCATTTT. It specifies CASSIVKTGYRGQPQHF.